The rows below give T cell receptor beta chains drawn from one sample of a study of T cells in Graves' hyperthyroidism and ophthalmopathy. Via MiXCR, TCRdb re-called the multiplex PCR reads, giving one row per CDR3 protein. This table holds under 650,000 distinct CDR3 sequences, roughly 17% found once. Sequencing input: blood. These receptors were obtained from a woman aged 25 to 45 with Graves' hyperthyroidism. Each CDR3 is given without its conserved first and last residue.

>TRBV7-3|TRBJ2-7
ASSLTGGEQY
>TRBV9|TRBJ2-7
ASSGRLAGGDYEQY
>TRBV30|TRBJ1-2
ACPKGDKGYT
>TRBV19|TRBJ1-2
ASSMASVYGYT
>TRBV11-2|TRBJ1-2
ASSLAPFMELDGYT
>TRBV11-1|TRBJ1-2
ASSRRNNYGYT
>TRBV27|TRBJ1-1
ASSPGREAF
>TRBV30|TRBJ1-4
AWSVDEKLF
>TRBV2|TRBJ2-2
ASSDRDGYTGELF
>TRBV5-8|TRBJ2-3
ASRPLAGGPGLTDTQY
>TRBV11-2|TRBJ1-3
ASSLLSREQSSGNTIY
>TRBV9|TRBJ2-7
ASSAGVPRTEQY
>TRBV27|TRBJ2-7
ASSLSTDTYEQY
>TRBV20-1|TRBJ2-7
SARPPFGTAPSYEQY
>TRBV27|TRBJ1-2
ASSQPPLDWGGYT
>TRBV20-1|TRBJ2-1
SARQELGDEQF
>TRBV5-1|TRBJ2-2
ASKRDYTGELF
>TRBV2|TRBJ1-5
ASSGDNQPQH
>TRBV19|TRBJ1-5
ASRTANQPQH
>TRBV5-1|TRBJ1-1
ASSLDVEAF
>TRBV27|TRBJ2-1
ASSFRLAGKYNEQF
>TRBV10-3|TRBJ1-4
AISEGPINEKLF
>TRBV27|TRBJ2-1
ASILLAESYNEQF
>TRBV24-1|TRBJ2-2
ATGQPNTGELF
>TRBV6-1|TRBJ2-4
ASSPGGLDIQY
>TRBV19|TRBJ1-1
ASSTVMNTEAF